The clone carrying this TCR beta chain was picked up one time. The PCR contained 60 Vbeta and 13 Jbeta primers. Generated by immunoSEQ multiplex PCR, the TCRdb table keeps only in-frame clones and is missing some. The sample yields approximately 150,000 clones, around 75% seen once. This entry is derived from a study of cytomegalovirus exposure and HLA in healthy donors. V lost 5 bases, J lost 12 bases, and 4 bases stayed unmatched. The CDR3 is 12 residues long. CDR1 is MNHEY, CDR2 SMNVEV, per germline (reference sequence). Sequencing was done on a sample of PBMCs. The chain has TRBV27 and TRBJ2-1; 10 bases line up with TRBD2. This TCR derives from a woman aged 40 to 50 in good health and CMV-seronegative. The CDR3 nucleotides read TGTGCCAGCAGTCCCCTAGCGGGAGCGCAGTTCTTC. The encoded protein is CASSPLAGAQFF.